These 11 T cell receptor beta chains came from one sample sequenced in a study of cytomegalovirus exposure and HLA in healthy donors. The PCR ran on 60 Vbeta and 13 Jbeta primers. TCRdb's table, derived via immunoSEQ multiplex PCR, lists solely in-frame clones and lacks some. The sample's table shows 150,000 to 200,000 clones. Sequencing was done on a sample of PBMCs. Every receptor here comes from a woman younger than 30 in good health and CMV-seropositive.

J is TRBJ2-2 and V is TRBV29-1; 11 nucleotides line up with TRBD1. Per the germline V gene, CDR1 is SQVTM and CDR2 is ANQGSEA. The V segment lost 5 bases and the J segment 3 bases; nucleotides outside the gene matches: 11. This CDR3 is built from 17 residues. CDR3 loop: CSVCTGTGGWYTGELFF. CDR3 nucleotide sequence: TGCAGCGTTTGCACCGGGACAGGGGGGTGGTACACCGGGGAGCTGTTTTTT.

The V gene is TRBV7-3, the J gene TRBJ2-7; 7 bases align to TRBD1. Germline CDR1 SGHTA, CDR2 FQGTGA. This CDR3 comprises 18 residues. The J segment lost 3 bases and the V segment lost 4 bases, leaving 18 bases of the junction unmatched. The CDR3 DNA sequence: TGTGCCAGCAGCTCCCAGACAGGGCCTCTTACCGAAGGCTACGAGCAGTACTTC. Its translation is CASSSQTGPLTEGYEQYF.

The chain combines TRBV5-8 with TRBJ1-1, with no clear D. Germline V gives CDR1 SGHTS, CDR2 YDEGEE. This CDR3 is 15 amino acids long. The ends were cut back, 0 bases at V and 1 base at J, with 10 bases in the middle. The CDR3, as DNA: TGTGCCAGCAGCTTGGCCTTAACGGGGAACACTGAAGCTTTCTTT. This gives the protein CASSLALTGNTEAFF. Full variable domain (remainder filled in from reference TRBV5-8 and TRBJ1-1): EAGVTQSPTHLIKTRGQQATLRCSPISGHTSVYWYQQALGLGLQFLLWYDEGEERNRGNFPPRFSGRQFPNYSSELNVNALELEDSALYLCASSLALTGNTEAFFGQGTRLTVV.

The chain combines TRBV6-5 with TRBJ2-1, with 7 positions matching TRBD1. Germline trimming cut 8 bases from V and 2 bases from J; bases unmatched to any gene: 9. Per germline, CDR1 MNHEY and CDR2 SVGAGI. The CDR3 is 15 residues long. This CDR3 is CASGLQGHTYNEQFF. CDR3 nucleotide sequence: TGTGCCAGCGGATTACAGGGGCATACCTACAATGAGCAGTTCTTC.

The gene calls are TRBV6-5 and TRBJ1-2; maybe TRBD1 (5 bases). Germline CDR1 MNHEY, CDR2 SVGAGI. The CDR3 loop spans 13 amino acids. The V gene lost 4 bases and the J gene lost 3 bases, with 9 bases spanning the gap. The CDR3 reads CASSSREDYGYTF. The DNA for the CDR3 is TGTGCCAGCAGTTCCAGGGAGGACTATGGCTACACCTTC.

This chain connects TRBV6-1 to TRBJ2-7, with 7 bases lining up with TRBD2. This CDR3 has 14 amino acids. J gave up 6 bases and V 11 bases, and 16 bases lay outside the gene matches. From germline, CDR1 is MNHNS and CDR2 SASEGT. CDR3 region: CASERDFATGEQYF. The DNA of the CDR3 is TGTGCCTCCGAGCGGGACTTCGCCACCGGCGAGCAGTACTTC.

This chain joins TRBV18 and TRBJ2-5; D unresolved. This CDR3 has 14 amino acids. Germline CDR1 reads KGHSH; CDR2 reads LQKENI. Between the trimmed V and J ends, which lost 0 bases and 5 bases, there was a span of 10 bases. CDR3 loop: CASSPPGSMETQYF. The CDR3, as DNA: TGTGCCAGCTCACCACCCGGGTCAATGGAGACCCAGTACTTC.

The V and J genes are TRBV7-7 and TRBJ2-1; D not resolved. The germline gives CDR1 SSHAT, CDR2 FNYEAQ (reference sequence). The V gene lost 5 bases and the J gene lost 1 base, with 9 bases spanning the gap. The CDR3 is 14 amino acids. CDR3 DNA sequence: TGTGCCAGCAGCCCCGGTCGTTCCTACAATGAGCAGTTCTTC. It codes for CASSPGRSYNEQFF.

The CDR3 spells CATSKTESSYEQYF. CDR3 in DNA: TGTGCCACCAGCAAAACAGAGAGCTCCTACGAGCAGTACTTC. The rearrangement uses TRBV15 and TRBJ2-7; D is ambiguous. This CDR3 has 14 residues. Germline loops: CDR1 LNHNV, CDR2 YYDKDF (reference sequence). Deletions cut 4 bases from V and 0 bases from J, with 10 bases between.

This chain links TRBV5-1 with TRBJ1-1; D remains ambiguous. V was cut by 2 bases and J by 1 base, with 9 bases left in between. CDR3 size: 14 residues. CDR1 is SGHRS and CDR2 is YFSETQ in the germline V gene. CDR3 sequence: CASSLTDTNTEAFF. The CDR3 bases are TGCGCCAGCAGCTTAACAGATACGAACACTGAAGCTTTCTTT.

The rearrangement joins TRBV5-1 to TRBJ1-2; 8 nucleotides agree with TRBD1. CDR3 length: 14 amino acids. The V segment lost 3 bases and the J segment 7 bases; nucleotides outside the gene matches: 8. Germline V gene sequence: CDR1 SGHRS, CDR2 YFSETQ. The CDR3 nucleotides read TGCGCCAGCAGCTCGGACAGGGTGGACTGTGGCTACACCTTC. This translates into CASSSDRVDCGYTF.